What follows describes a single TCR beta chain. Its antigen is undetermined. One junction end does not reproduce the germline sequence, and a read error may be involved. In the PCR, 60 Vbeta and 13 Jbeta primers were used. The protocol was immunoSEQ multiplex PCR, while the TCRdb copy is restricted to in-frame clones and leaves out a portion. The sample includes under 300,000 clones, roughly 90% of them seen just once. This entry comes from a study of cytomegalovirus exposure and HLA in healthy donors. Study-level background: Findings of an earlier analysis included around 120 million unique TCR beta sequences from some 180 million T cells. General study findings and limits: In a later analysis, TCR beta V- and J-gene trimming was associated with a missense DCLRE1C variant. One later analysis reportedly identified an Asian-associated ancestry cluster that showed fewer N-insertions than the roughly 600-donor mean.

CDR1 and CDR2 (germline): SEHNR, FQNEAQ (reference sequence). The CDR3 has 17 amino acids. The sequencing sample was made of PBMCs. This chain joins TRBV7-9 and TRBJ2-3, with 8 bases identical to TRBD2. The origin of this receptor is a man aged 40-49 years in good health and CMV-seropositive. The CDR3 region has the DNA TGTTCCAGCAGCTTAGGAAGGGGAGCGGGAGGCACAGATACGCAGTATTTT. Amino acids: CSSSLGRGAGGTDTQYF.